Presented here are 15 T cell receptor beta chains from one specimen sequenced in a study of shared clonotypes between healthy human individuals. Only in-frame clones appear in the TCRdb table, and some are missing; sequencing was by immunoSEQ multiplex PCR. The sample yields 2,100,000 or so clones, roughly 95% seen once. Sequencing was carried out using naive CD4+ T cells sorted from blood. Subset meaning: CD45RA+ positively selected. The receptors originated from a man between 18 and 29 years old in good health.

The chain combines TRBV10-3 with TRBJ1-4; D is perhaps TRBD1 (6 bases). Germline V gene data show CDR1 as ENHRY and CDR2 as SYGVKD. The CDR3 contains 15 residues. The V and J ends lost 6 bases and 0 bases respectively, with 11 bases between them. The CDR3 DNA reads as TGTGCCATCAGGGCTCAGGGGACAACTAATGAAAAACTGTTTTTT. Encoded protein: CAIRAQGTTNEKLFF.

The CDR3 loop reads CASSSPSGAYEQYF. Here the CDR3 DNA reads TGTGCCAGCAGCTCGCCCAGCGGCGCCTACGAGCAGTACTTC. The chain couples TRBV5-4 to TRBJ2-7; D perhaps matches TRBD2 (5 bases). V dropped 3 bases and J dropped 2 bases, with 12 bases sitting between them. Germline V lookup: CDR1 SGHNT, CDR2 YYREEE (reference sequence). The CDR3 has 14 amino acids.

This chain links TRBV5-6 with TRBJ2-7, with D possibly being TRBD2 (6 bases). In germline, CDR1 is SGHDT, CDR2 YYEEEE. The V end was cut by 2 bases, the J end by 3 bases, with 15 bases between. The CDR3 spans 15 residues. CDR3 in DNA: TGTGCCAGCAGCTTCTTAAGCGGGCCAAACTACGAGCAGTACTTC. As protein: CASSFLSGPNYEQYF.

J is TRBJ2-1 and V is TRBV2, with TRBD2 matching 11 bases. The CDR3 extends over 17 amino acids. Trimming at V came to 5 bases and at J to 7 bases, leaving 13 bases not matched to a gene. Per germline, CDR1 SNHLY and CDR2 FYNNEI. In nucleotides, the CDR3 is TGTGCCAGCAGTCTAAGTTTGCCGGGACTAGCGGTAAATGAGCAGTTCTTC. Its translation: CASSLSLPGLAVNEQFF.

The V and J genes are TRBV10-2 and TRBJ2-7; 8 bases are a match to TRBD2. Germline V gene lookup returns CDR1 WSHSY and CDR2 SAAADI. The CDR3 extends over 17 amino acids. Germline trimming cut 3 bases from V and 3 bases from J; bases unmatched to any gene: 13. CDR3 region: CASSDHGGVWRDYEQYF. The CDR3 coding sequence is TGCGCCAGCAGTGACCACGGGGGGGTGTGGAGGGACTACGAGCAGTACTTC.

This clone was observed a single time. This chain joins TRBV30 and TRBJ2-1; D possibly matches TRBD1 or TRBD2 (5 bases each). Trimming pared 3 bases from V and 5 bases from J, leaving 23 bases between. CDR1 and CDR2 from the germline V gene are GTSNPN and SVGIG (reference sequence). The CDR3 loop spans 17 amino acids. The CDR3 here is CAWRAFLVGEQNNEQFF. DNA of the CDR3: TGTGCCTGGAGGGCGTTCTTAGTGGGGGAACAGAACAATGAGCAGTTCTTC.

The chain has TRBV7-9 and TRBJ2-1, with 10 bases aligning to TRBD2. J lost 10 bases, V lost 4 bases, and 16 bases had no gene match. This CDR3 has 17 residues. From germline, CDR1 is SEHNR and CDR2 FQNEAQ (reference sequence). This CDR3 is CASSSTSSGSSPREQFF. In nucleotides, the CDR3 is TGTGCCAGCAGCTCGACTTCTAGCGGGAGTAGTCCAAGGGAGCAGTTCTTC.

The V and J genes are TRBV5-1 and TRBJ1-4; 8 bases fit TRBD1. V lost 0 bases, J lost 0 bases, and 7 bases stayed unmatched. CDR1 and CDR2 (germline): SGHRS, YFSETQ. The CDR3 runs 18 residues. CDR3 sequence: CASSLAGQGRATNEKLFF. The CDR3 DNA sequence: TGCGCCAGCAGCTTGGCCGGACAGGGAAGGGCAACTAATGAAAAACTGTTTTTT.

The V and J genes are TRBV29-1 and TRBJ2-7, with 10 positions matching TRBD1. V shed 6 bases, J shed 2 bases, and the junction held 10 bases outside the gene matches. This CDR3 spans 15 amino acids. CDR1 and CDR2 (germline): SQVTM, ANQGSEA. The chain's CDR3 is CSVAGTGVPTYEQYF. The CDR3 DNA sequence: TGCAGCGTCGCCGGGACAGGGGTCCCCACCTACGAGCAGTACTTC.

The chain carries TRBV20-1 and TRBJ1-1; D not certain. This CDR3 is 10 amino acids long. Germline CDR1 and CDR2: DFQATT and SNEGSKA (reference sequence). Trimming cost V 5 bases and J 6 bases, with 7 bases left between them. Here the CDR3 DNA reads TGCAGTGCTCCCGGGTCTGAAGCTTTCTTT. Amino acids: CSAPGSEAFF.

This sequence joins TRBV10-3 and TRBJ2-7; D may be TRBD2 (5 bases). V lost 2 bases and J lost 0, with 11 bases in between. CDR1 is ENHRY, CDR2 SYGVKD, per germline. The CDR3 consists of 15 residues. CDR3 protein: CAISEGVGSSYEQYF. DNA for the CDR3: TGTGCCATCAGTGAGGGGGTTGGGAGCTCCTACGAGCAGTACTTC.

The rearrangement links TRBV5-1 to TRBJ2-7; TRBD1 is a possible D gene (5 bases). The germline gives CDR1 SGHRS, CDR2 YFSETQ. The CDR3 totals 15 residues. V lost 0 bases to trimming and J lost 5 bases, with 15 bases between them. The CDR3 bases are TGCGCCAGCAGCTTGGGCAGGGTTGAGACGAACGAGCAGTACTTC. It specifies CASSLGRVETNEQYF.

The rearrangement joins TRBV5-1 to TRBJ2-1, with D uncertain. The germline gives CDR1 SGHRS, CDR2 YFSETQ. V lost 3 bases, J lost 2 bases, and 12 bases lay in between. The CDR3 runs to 15 residues. The CDR3 here is CASSSERTAYNEQFF. The CDR3, as DNA: TGCGCCAGCAGCTCGGAGAGGACGGCCTACAATGAGCAGTTCTTC. Full variable domain (remainder filled in from reference TRBV5-1 and TRBJ2-1): KAGVTQTPRYLIKTRGQQVTLSCSPISGHRSVSWYQQTPGQGLQFLFEYFSETQRNKGNFPGRFSGRQFSNSRSEMNVSTLELGDSALYLCASSSERTAYNEQFFGPGTRLTVL.

On this clone itself: A read error may produce the germline difference seen at one junction end. J is TRBJ2-7 and V is TRBV15; 8 nucleotides line up with TRBD1. This CDR3 comprises 13 residues. Germline V gene sequence: CDR1 LNHNV, CDR2 YYDKDF (reference sequence). This CDR3 reads CATSRDLLQGAMF. CDR3 in DNA: TGTGCCACCAGCAGAGATTTATTGCAGGGGGCTATGTTC.

This clone was seen just once. The rearrangement uses TRBV5-1 and TRBJ2-7; TRBD1 aligns across 7 bases. Germline V lookup: CDR1 SGHRS, CDR2 YFSETQ. The CDR3 spans 15 residues. J gave up 2 bases and V 0 bases, and 5 bases lay outside the gene matches. CDR3 amino acids: CASSLVPGTAYEQYF. The DNA for the CDR3 is TGCGCCAGCAGCTTGGTCCCTGGGACAGCCTACGAGCAGTACTTC.